Shown below are 7 T cell receptor beta chains from a single sample sequenced in a study of blood T cell repertoires in COVID-19. The method was immunoSEQ multiplex PCR; TCRdb's version includes in-frame clones alone and lacks a portion of them. The data contain roughly 120,000 clones, 86% of them singletons. Source material: peripheral blood. These receptors were obtained from a human donor in a cohort sampled during active COVID-19.

This rearrangement joins TRBV5-1 to TRBJ2-7, with D possibly matching TRBD2 (5 bases). CDR3 size: 17 residues. Germline V gene data show CDR1 as SGHRS and CDR2 as YFSETQ. V was trimmed by 5 bases and J by 5 bases, leaving 26 bases between them. The CDR3 nucleotides read TGCGCCAGCAGTCAGACGGGAACGTATCCCAATAGGGACGAGCAGTACTTC. Translation gives CASSQTGTYPNRDEQYF.

The V gene is TRBV4-3, the J gene TRBJ2-4; TRBD1 matches at 8 bases. J gave up 8 bases and V 0 bases, and 9 bases lay outside the gene matches. Germline CDR1 LGHNA, CDR2 YSLEER. This CDR3 is 16 amino acids long. Here the CDR3 reads CASSQDYGQGGDIQYF. The CDR3 DNA reads as TGCGCCAGCAGCCAAGATTATGGACAGGGAGGCGACATTCAGTACTTC.

V and J are TRBV19 and TRBJ2-3; 8 nucleotides line up with TRBD2. Trimming removed 3 bases from V and 0 bases from J; junction bases left unmatched: 2. Germline assignment: CDR1 LNHDA and CDR2 SQIVND (reference sequence). The CDR3 covers 15 residues. CDR3 bases: TGTGCCAGTAGTATTAGCGGGGCTAGCACAGATACGCAGTATTTT. It specifies CASSISGASTDTQYF.

The chain combines TRBV11-2 with TRBJ2-3; D is unclear. V was pared by 5 bases and J by 1 base, with 7 bases between. Germline CDR1 reads SGHAT; CDR2 reads FQNNGV. The CDR3 is made up of 13 amino acids. The CDR3 loop is CASSLPGTDTQYF. CDR3 in DNA: TGTGCCAGCAGCCTACCGGGCACAGATACGCAGTATTTT.

The V gene is TRBV24-1, the J gene TRBJ1-1; D possibly corresponds to TRBD1 (5 bases). This CDR3 contains 12 residues. Germline CDR1 and CDR2: KGHDR and SFDVKD. Trimming cost V 7 bases and J 2 bases, with 7 bases left between them. This chain's CDR3 is CATRGQNTEAFF. DNA for the CDR3: TGTGCCACCAGGGGGCAAAACACTGAAGCTTTCTTT.

The chain carries TRBV11-2 and TRBJ1-2, with D uncertain. CDR1 and CDR2 from the germline V gene are SGHAT and FQNNGV. The CDR3 is 13 amino acids. Trimming stripped 6 bases from V and 7 bases from J, with 15 bases between. CDR3 region: CASSSPTSFGYTF. CDR3 nucleotide sequence: TGTGCCAGCAGTTCCCCCACTTCTTTTGGCTACACCTTC.

The V and J genes are TRBV2 and TRBJ1-1; the D is unclear. This CDR3 is built from 12 residues. Germline V gene data show CDR1 as SNHLY and CDR2 as FYNNEI. Trimming shortened V by 2 bases and J by 6 bases, and 7 bases separated the two germline ends. The CDR3 sequence is CASSERRPEAFF. As DNA, the CDR3 is TGTGCCAGCAGTGAAAGGCGGCCTGAAGCTTTCTTT.